A selection of T cell receptor beta chains follows, all from one sample in a study of cytomegalovirus exposure and HLA in healthy donors. Data came from immunoSEQ multiplex PCR; TCRdb stores just in-frame clones and leaves some out. This sample contains roughly 60,000 clones. Sequenced material: PBMCs. The source of these receptors is a woman between 18 and 30 years old in good health and CMV-seronegative. Each CDR3 is given with its conserved first and last residue. The D gene is left open where the match is weak.

j_call d_call v_call cdr3_nt cdr3_aa
TRBJ1-1 - TRBV5-1 TGCGCCAGCAGCTTGGCCGGGGGTTTGAACACTGAAGCTTTCTTT CASSLAGGLNTEAFF
TRBJ2-7 - TRBV28 TGTGCCAGCACTACAGAACAGGGAATTAGGACCTACGAGCAGTACTTC CASTTEQGIRTYEQYF
TRBJ1-5 - TRBV6-1 TGTGCCAGCAGTGCAGAAGACAGACGTATCAATCAGCCCCAGCATTTT CASSAEDRRINQPQHF
TRBJ2-7 - TRBV19 TGTGCCAGTAAGAGTGAGAGCTCCTACGAGCAGTACTTC CASKSESSYEQYF
TRBJ2-3 TRBD2 TRBV19 TGTGCCAGTAGTATACTGACTAGCGGGGGGGCCGATACGCAGTATTTT CASSILTSGGADTQYF
TRBJ1-1 - TRBV29-1 TGCAGCGTTGGGCAGGAGGAAAACACTGAAGCTTTCTTT CSVGQEENTEAFF
TRBJ1-5 TRBD1 TRBV7-7 TGTGCTAGCACCTCTAAACCCCCCCGGGACAGGTGTGTAAGCAATCAGCCCCAGCATTTT CASTSKPPRDRCVSNQPQHF
TRBJ2-5 TRBD2 TRBV6-1 TGTGCCAGCAGTCCGCTAGCGGGAGTGCGAGAGACCCAGTACTTC CASSPLAGVRETQYF
TRBJ2-7 - TRBV6-5 TGTGCCAGCAGCCCGGACAGAGACTACGAGCAGTACTTC CASSPDRDYEQYF
TRBJ1-2 - TRBV6-5 TGTGCCAGCAGTTTCGCGGGGACGGATTATGGCTACACCTTC CASSFAGTDYGYTF
TRBJ2-7 TRBD1 TRBV11-3 TGTGCCAGCAGCTCTGGACAGGGGCCCTCCTACGAGCAGTACTTC CASSSGQGPSYEQYF
TRBJ1-5 - TRBV10-3 TGTGCCATCACCGGACAGTTGCGCCAGCCCCAGCATTTT CAITGQLRQPQHF
TRBJ2-7 TRBD2 TRBV6-5 TGTGCCAGCAGTTACAGCGGGGATTGGTCCTACGAGCAGTACTTC CASSYSGDWSYEQYF
TRBJ1-2 - TRBV5-1 TGCGCCAGCAGCTTGGAGGCAGGCCCGCCCCATGGCTACACCTTC CASSLEAGPPHGYTF
TRBJ2-7 TRBD1 TRBV14 TGTGCCAGCAGCCGGACAGGGGGTTCTTACGAGCAGTACTTC CASSRTGGSYEQYF
TRBJ2-7 - TRBV4-1 TGCGCCAGCAGCCAAGAGAGGGTCGCGGGGAGGACCTACGAGCAGTACTTC CASSQERVAGRTYEQYF
TRBJ2-7 TRBD2 TRBV6-5 TGTGCCAGCAGTACACCAGGACTAGCGGGAAACGAGCAGTACTTC CASSTPGLAGNEQYF
TRBJ1-1 - TRBV6-5 TGTGCCAGCAGTGCACATCAATCCGGAGGCACTGAAGCTTTCTTT CASSAHQSGGTEAFF
TRBJ2-7 TRBD1 TRBV25-1 TGTGCCAGCAGTGGTCCCGACAGGGCCCATTACGAGCAGTACTTC CASSGPDRAHYEQYF
TRBJ1-2 - TRBV14 TGTGCCAGCAGCCACCAAAACAGGAATGGCTACACCTTC CASSHQNRNGYTF
TRBJ2-1 TRBD1 TRBV19 TGTGCCAGTAGTCCCTGGGGACAGGGGGGATATGAGCAGTTCTTC CASSPWGQGGYEQFF
TRBJ2-1 TRBD2 TRBV20-1 TGCAATGCTGGCGGTCCGGGAGGGCAGTTCTTC CNAGGPGGQFF
TRBJ2-7 TRBD1 TRBV9 TGTGCCAGCAGCCCGATCGGACAGGGGGCTTTTTACGAGCAGTACTTC CASSPIGQGAFYEQYF
TRBJ2-7 TRBD2 TRBV5-1 TGCGCCAGCAGCTCCCCTAGCGGGGGGGCCTTCGGCGAGCAGTACTTC CASSSPSGGAFGEQYF